This T cell receptor (beta chain) emerged from a study of T cells in Graves' hyperthyroidism and ophthalmopathy. Regarding the study as a whole: Ophthalmopathy prediction by the model preceded onset by a median approximately six months.

Amplified TCR beta CDR3 regions derived from RNA transcripts. HTBI primers drove first-round RT-PCR of the TCR CDR3. Each CDR3 protein is one row after TCRdb ran MiXCR on the multiplex PCR reads. The sample lists some 400,000 distinct CDR3 sequences; approximately 20% were seen once. The CDR3 has 15 amino acids. CDR1 and CDR2 (germline): ENHRY, SYGVKD. Trimming took 7 bases from V and 3 from J; bases not matched to a gene: 6. Across 18 months, stable Graves' hyperthyroidism was marked by no progression to ophthalmopathy. Ten or more counts support this clonotype. Its matching antigen is unknown. The chain links TRBV10-3 to TRBJ2-3; TRBD2 agrees at 11 bases. This receptor was taken from a woman aged 18-29 years with Graves' hyperthyroidism. The sequenced material came from blood. CDR3 in amino acids: CAINSGGAQTDTQYF. The CDR3 coding sequence is TGTGCCATCAATAGCGGGGGGGCCCAGACAGATACGCAGTATTTT.